This section outlines one TCR beta chain sequence together with its context. The source of the sample is a study of blood T cell repertoires in COVID-19. Background on the study: The United States, Italy and Spain supplied acute and convalescent COVID-19 samples. T cells, B-cell-depleted T cells, or PBMCs provided the cDNA or gDNA that served as material.

CDR1 and CDR2 from the germline V gene are SGHAT and FQNNGV. This CDR3 region has 18 residues. Trimming at V came to 2 bases and at J to 2 bases, leaving 8 bases not matched to a gene. Under the authors' procedure: Estimation of nucleated cell counts was performed using reference gene primer amplification. Sequenced by immunoSEQ multiplex PCR; TCRdb stores in-frame clones only, minus some. The DNA was the basis for D and trimming; V, J and clone size are from that table. Among about 100,000 clones listed, 70% to 80% were seen once. The J gene is TRBJ2-2, the V gene TRBV11-2; 10 bases line up with TRBD1. The sample was peripheral blood. The TCR sequence derives from a man aged 55 to 70 with active or convalescent COVID-19. CDR3 amino acids: CASSLRSGTGVNTGELFF. CDR3 bases: TGTGCCAGCAGCTTACGATCCGGGACAGGGGTTAACACCGGGGAGCTGTTTTTT.